This T cell receptor beta chain was observed in a study of CD8+ T cells in alopecia areata. Background on the study: It was 6 to 18 months of tofacitinib, and then there were 6 months off drug. Whole-study findings and limits: With just one nonresponder, it is still uncertain whether baseline CD8+ expansion relates to response. Lesional scalp displayed greater clonality than normal scalp, most notably in alopecia totalis/universalis.

As the sequencing template, cDNA was produced by extracting RNA and reverse transcribing it. The assay was immunoSEQ multiplex PCR, and TCRdb's table has in-frame clones only and misses some. The sample shows some 150,000 clones, around 82% of them seen only once. The treatment here: oral pan-JAK inhibitor, 5-10 mg twice daily. Turning to this clone: Its antigen remains unknown.

Trimming took 5 bases from V and 5 from J; bases not matched to a gene: 6. This CDR3 is 15 amino acids long. Looked up from germline, CDR1 is SEHNR and CDR2 is FQNEAQ (reference sequence). This receptor was obtained from a human donor with alopecia areata. The chain recombines TRBV7-9 with TRBJ2-3; 11 bases fit TRBD2. This specimen consisted of CD8+ T cells sorted from blood, obtained at week 4, from a patient treated with tofacitinib. Here the CDR3 DNA reads TGTGCCAGCAGCCCCGGGACTAGCGGTGTAGATACGCAGTATTTT. Translated: CASSPGTSGVDTQYF.